This T cell receptor beta chain was sequenced for a study of neurological immune-mediated disorders. Study background: Of about 34 multiple sclerosis patients, about 31 were relapsing-remitting and 3 secondary progressive.

As for the cDNA, it was generated by 5'RACE with 10-nucleotide random UMIs. TCRdb analysed the 5' RACE reads with MiXCR anew, one entry per CDR3 protein. In the table there are more than 75,000 distinct CDR3 sequences, under 4.5% of which are singletons. This clonotype has ten or more counts. Its specificity is not known. V lost 0 bases and J 5 bases, leaving 13 bases between the germline ends. Germline V gene sequence: CDR1 LGHNA, CDR2 YNFKEQ. The CDR3 is 15 residues long. From 2 million PBMCs stored at -80 C, the unsorted libraries were generated. Study outcomes and limitations: HTLV-1-associated myelopathy ranked highest for TCR clonal expansion and multiple sclerosis lowest, beneath healthy controls.

This sequence originates from a woman in her 50s with multiple sclerosis. V is TRBV4-2 and J is TRBJ2-5, with D perhaps matching TRBD1 (6 bases). Sequenced sample: PBMCs. The CDR3 DNA reads TGTGCCAGCAGCCAAGAGTTTAGGGGGTTGGAGACCCAGTACTTC. Amino acids: CASSQEFRGLETQYF.